This TCR beta chain was sequenced during a study of blood T cell repertoires in COVID-19. On the study more broadly: COVID-19 samples, acute and convalescent, were from the United States, Italy and Spain. PBMCs, B-cell-depleted T cells, or T cells provided the cDNA or gDNA that made up the material.

Trimming stripped 5 bases from V and 2 bases from J, with 16 bases between. Germline V CDR1 and CDR2: MNHEY, SVGEGT. This CDR3 comprises 15 residues. Original processing notes: Amplification of reference gene primers provided the estimated nucleated cell counts. Sequenced by immunoSEQ multiplex PCR; TCRdb stores in-frame clones only, minus some. D and trimming were read from the DNA, whereas the V and J calls and clone size are those reported in that table. Altogether around 370,000 clones are present, around 90% being singletons, with the ten largest covering roughly 6.8%. The chain couples TRBV6-2 or TRBV6-3 to TRBJ2-7; the D gene is possibly TRBD2 (6 bases). Sequences were obtained from peripheral blood. This receptor was taken from a man between 18 and 29 years old with active or convalescent COVID-19. CDR3 DNA sequence: TGTGCCAGCAGTCCGGGCTGGGGGGTTACCTACGAGCAGTACTTC. The encoded protein is CASSPGWGVTYEQYF.